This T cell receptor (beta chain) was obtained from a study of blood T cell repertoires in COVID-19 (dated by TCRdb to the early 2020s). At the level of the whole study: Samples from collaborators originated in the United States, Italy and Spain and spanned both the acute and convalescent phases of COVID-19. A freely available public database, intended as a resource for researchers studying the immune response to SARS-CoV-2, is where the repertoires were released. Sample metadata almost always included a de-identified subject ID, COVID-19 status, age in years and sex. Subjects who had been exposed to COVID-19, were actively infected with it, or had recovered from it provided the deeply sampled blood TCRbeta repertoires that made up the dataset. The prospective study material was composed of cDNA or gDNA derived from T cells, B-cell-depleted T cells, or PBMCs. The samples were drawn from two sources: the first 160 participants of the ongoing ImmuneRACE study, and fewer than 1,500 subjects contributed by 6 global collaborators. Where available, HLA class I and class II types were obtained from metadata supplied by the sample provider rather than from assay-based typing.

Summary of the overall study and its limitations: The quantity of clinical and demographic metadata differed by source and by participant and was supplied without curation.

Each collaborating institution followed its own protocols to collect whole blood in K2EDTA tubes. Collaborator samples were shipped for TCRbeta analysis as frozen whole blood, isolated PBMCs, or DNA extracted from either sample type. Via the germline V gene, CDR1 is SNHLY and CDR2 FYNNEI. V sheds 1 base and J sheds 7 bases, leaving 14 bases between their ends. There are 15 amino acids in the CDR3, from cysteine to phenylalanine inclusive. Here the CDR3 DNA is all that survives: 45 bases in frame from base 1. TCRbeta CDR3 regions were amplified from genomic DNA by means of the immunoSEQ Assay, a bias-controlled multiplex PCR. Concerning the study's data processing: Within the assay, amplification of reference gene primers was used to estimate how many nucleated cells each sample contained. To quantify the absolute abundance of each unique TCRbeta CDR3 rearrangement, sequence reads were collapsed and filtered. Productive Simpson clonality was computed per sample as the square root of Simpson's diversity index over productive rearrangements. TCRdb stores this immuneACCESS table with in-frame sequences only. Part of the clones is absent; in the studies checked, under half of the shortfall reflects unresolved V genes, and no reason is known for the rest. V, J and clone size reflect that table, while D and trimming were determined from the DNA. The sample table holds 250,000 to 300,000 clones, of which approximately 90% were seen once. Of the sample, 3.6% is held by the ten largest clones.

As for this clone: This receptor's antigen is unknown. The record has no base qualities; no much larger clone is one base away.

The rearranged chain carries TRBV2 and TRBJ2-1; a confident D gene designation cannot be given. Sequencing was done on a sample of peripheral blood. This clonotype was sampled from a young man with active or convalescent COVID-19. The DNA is TGTGCCAGCAGTGAAGGGGCCTCCCCCACGAATGAGCAGTTCTTC. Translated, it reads CASSEGASPTNEQFF.